This section outlines one T cell receptor beta chain sequence together with its context. Its antigen is unknown. This sample stems from a study of blood T cells in healthy people across ages. Each individual donor underwent a draw of about 9.9 milliliters of peripheral blood. A J-beta primer mix and a sample-barcoded 5' primer were used in a second PCR of roughly 6 to 11 cycles. MiXCR, applied by TCRdb to the 5' RACE reads, yields one record per CDR3 protein. The data show around 1,800,000 distinct CDR3 sequences, with about 39% seen just once and under 25% held by the top ten. Study-level results: Long-lived donors exceeded aged donors in naive CD4+ cells and diversity. No conclusive comparison of naive versus antigen-experienced cells was possible with unsorted PBMCs.

This clonotype originated in a human donor in good health. Sequenced sample: blood.

In DNA form, the CDR3 reads TGTGCCAGCAGTTGGGCAGCCCTAAGTCCCCAGCATTTT. It translates to CASSWAALSPQHF. J is TRBJ1-5 and V is TRBV6-2 or TRBV6-3, with D unresolved. Germline CDR1 is MNHEY and CDR2 is SVGEGT. Deletions cut 4 bases from V and 10 bases from J, with 14 bases between. CDR3 length: 13 residues.